This passage covers 27 T cell receptor beta chains from one sample sequenced in a study of shared clonotypes between healthy human individuals. CD45RO-negative cells were positively selected for CCR7, leaving out terminally differentiated effector memory CD45RA+ cells. Profiling relied on immunoSEQ multiplex PCR, and the TCRdb table lists in-frame clones only, not all of them. Among approximately 1.9 million clones listed, 90% to 95% were seen once. The sample was naive CD8+ T cells from PBMCs. Every receptor here comes from a man aged 18 to 30 in good health. Some clones in this sample may be carry-over from other donors' samples.

The chain recombines TRBV7-9 with TRBJ2-6, with D maybe TRBD1 (6 bases). The CDR3 is made up of 16 amino acids. The V gene's germline CDR1 is SEHNR and CDR2 FQNEAQ (reference sequence). Trimming shortened V by 1 base and J by 3 bases, and 10 bases separated the two germline ends. In DNA form, the CDR3 reads TGTGCCAGCAGCTTAGATGGGACATTTGGGGCCAACGTCCTGACTTTC. Protein: CASSLDGTFGANVLTF.

This chain connects TRBV6-5 to TRBJ2-7, with D possibly matching TRBD1 (5 bases). The germline gives CDR1 MNHEY, CDR2 SVGAGI. CDR3 length equals 14 residues. V dropped 1 base and J dropped 3 bases, with 10 bases sitting between them. CDR3 sequence: CASSYFQGSYEQYF. The DNA of the CDR3 is TGTGCCAGCAGTTACTTTCAGGGAAGCTACGAGCAGTACTTC.

The chain joins TRBV6-5 to TRBJ1-1, with no clear D. Trimming removed 4 bases from V and 7 bases from J, with 16 bases in between. The CDR3 is 14 amino acids. Looked up from germline, CDR1 is MNHEY and CDR2 is SVGAGI. The CDR3 protein is CASSSGGNGIEAFF. CDR3 in DNA: TGTGCCAGCAGTTCGGGAGGGAATGGGATTGAAGCTTTCTTT.

This clone has only a few counts. Additional DNA sequences in this sample encode the identical CDR3. The chain is built from TRBV7-9 and TRBJ1-1, with 8 nucleotides matching TRBD1. The CDR3 spans 13 residues. Germline V gives CDR1 SEHNR, CDR2 FQNEAQ (reference sequence). The ends lost 5 bases at V and 4 bases at J; junction bases unmatched: 3. The chain's CDR3 is CASSLTGGTEAFF. As DNA, the CDR3 is TGTGCCAGCAGCCTAACAGGGGGCACTGAAGCTTTCTTT.

This sequence joins TRBV7-9 and TRBJ2-3, with D possibly called TRBD1 or TRBD2 (6 bases each). Per the germline V gene, CDR1 is SEHNR and CDR2 is FQNEAQ (reference sequence). Trimming stripped 3 bases from V and 8 bases from J, with 15 bases between. This CDR3 has 14 amino acids. CDR3 nucleotide sequence: TGTGCCAGCAGCTTTCCGGGGGCCCAAGGTACGCAGTATTTT. This codes for CASSFPGAQGTQYF.

V is TRBV7-9 and J is TRBJ2-2; 9 bases map to TRBD1. V was pared by 7 bases and J by 6 bases, with 9 bases of the junction left unmatched. The CDR3 consists of 15 residues. Germline CDR1 SEHNR, CDR2 FQNEAQ (reference sequence). CDR3 protein: CASIGQGSFPGELFF. DNA for the CDR3: TGTGCCAGCATCGGACAGGGGTCGTTTCCCGGGGAGCTGTTTTTT.

The chain uses TRBV13 and TRBJ2-1; 10 bases line up with TRBD1. V lost 5 bases to trimming and J lost 4 bases; unmatched junction nucleotides: 5. Germline CDR1 reads PRHDT; CDR2 reads FYEKMQ (reference sequence). The CDR3 consists of 15 residues. Here the CDR3 reads CASSQGGQGYNEQFF. DNA for the CDR3: TGTGCCAGCAGCCAGGGGGGACAGGGGTACAATGAGCAGTTCTTC.

V usage is TRBV9 and J usage is TRBJ2-2; 9 nucleotides align to TRBD2. The CDR3 is 16 amino acids. CDR1 and CDR2 (germline): SGDLS, YYNGEE. V shed 4 bases and J 3 bases; nucleotides not matched to a gene: 7. CDR3 region: CASSLPLAGHTGELFF. Here the CDR3 DNA reads TGTGCCAGCAGCTTACCCCTAGCGGGGCACACCGGGGAGCTGTTTTTT. The full variable domain, completed using reference TRBV9 and TRBJ2-2, is DSGVTQTPKHLITATGQRVTLRCSPRSGDLSVYWYQQSLDQGLQFLIQYYNGEERAKGNILERFSAQQFPDLHSELNLSSLELGDSALYFCASSLPLAGHTGELFFGEGSRLTVL.

The chain combines TRBV7-7 with TRBJ2-1, with no clear D. Trimming stripped 5 bases from V and 0 bases from J, with 11 bases between. The V gene's germline CDR1 is SSHAT and CDR2 FNYEAQ (reference sequence). The CDR3 is made up of 15 amino acids. DNA of the CDR3: TGTGCCAGCAGCCCTCGAATGAGCTCCTACAATGAGCAGTTCTTC. Its translation is CASSPRMSSYNEQFF.

This chain joins TRBV7-9 and TRBJ2-2, with 7 bases that match TRBD1. Trimming at V came to 5 bases and at J to 3 bases, leaving 6 bases not matched to a gene. In germline, CDR1 is SEHNR, CDR2 FQNEAQ (reference sequence). The CDR3 is 15 amino acids. The CDR3 loop reads CASSPGQGDTGELFF. The CDR3 DNA is TGTGCCAGCAGCCCCGGCCAGGGGGACACCGGGGAGCTGTTTTTT.

This clone appeared once. The rearrangement joins TRBV6-5 to TRBJ2-7; 8 nucleotides match TRBD1. V gave up 8 bases and J gave up 7 bases; unmatched junction bases: 10. CDR1 MNHEY and CDR2 SVGAGI come from the germline V gene. This CDR3 is built from 13 residues. The CDR3 spells CASLDGTGREQYF. The CDR3 region has the DNA TGTGCCAGCCTAGACGGGACAGGAAGGGAGCAGTACTTC.

The sample holds one count of this clone. The J gene is TRBJ2-7, the V gene TRBV7-8; the D is unclear. This CDR3 is 14 amino acids long. Germline V lookup: CDR1 SGHVS, CDR2 FQNEAQ. Trimming took 0 bases from V and 6 from J, leaving 12 bases between them. In nucleotides, the CDR3 is TGTGCCAGCAGCTTAGCGCGAGTGTTCGGCGAGCAGTACTTC. This gives the protein CASSLARVFGEQYF.

This clone was recorded once. The same CDR3 also results from other DNA sequences found in this sample. In nucleotides, the CDR3 is TGTGCCAGCAGCTTGGGCAATGAGCAGTTCTTC. This gives the protein CASSLGNEQFF. The chain combines TRBV7-9 with TRBJ2-1; no clear D gene. The CDR3 has 11 residues. The germline V gene has CDR1 SEHNR and CDR2 FQNEAQ (reference sequence). V lost 3 bases and J lost 6, with 3 bases in between.

The V and J genes are TRBV27 and TRBJ1-4; unclear D gene. The CDR3 has 16 residues. CDR1 and CDR2 from the germline V gene are MNHEY and SMNVEV (reference sequence). With 5 bases removed from V and 0 bases from J, the gap between germline ends came to 13 bases. Here the CDR3 reads CASSPRLVATNEKLFF. In DNA form, the CDR3 reads TGTGCCAGCAGTCCTCGTTTGGTTGCAACTAATGAAAAACTGTTTTTT. Supplemented by reference TRBV27 and TRBJ1-4, the full variable domain reads EAQVTQNPRYLITVTGKKLTVTCSQNMNHEYMSWYRQDPGLGLRQIYYSMNVEVTDKGDVPEGYKVSRKEKRNFPLILESPSPNQTSLYFCASSPRLVATNEKLFFGSGTQLSVL.

The V and J genes are TRBV5-4 and TRBJ2-1; 14 bases match TRBD2. Germline CDR1 is SGHNT and CDR2 is YYREEE (reference sequence). The CDR3 loop spans 20 amino acids. Trimming removed 4 bases from V and 0 bases from J; junction bases left unmatched: 12. The CDR3 nucleotides read TGTGCCAGCAGCGGAATAGGGACTAGCGGGGGCCGCTACTCCTACAATGAGCAGTTCTTC. Amino acids: CASSGIGTSGGRYSYNEQFF.

CDR3 residues: CAREVGGPRQETQYF. The DNA of the CDR3 is TGCGCCAGAGAAGTTGGCGGACCGCGCCAAGAGACCCAGTACTTC. The chain employs TRBV10-1 and TRBJ2-5; no firm D call. With 9 bases removed from V and 1 base from J, the gap between germline ends came to 18 bases. CDR1 and CDR2 from the germline V gene are WNHNN and SYGVQD (reference sequence). The CDR3 length is 15 residues.

The chain links TRBV28 to TRBJ1-5; 7 bases are shared with TRBD1. From germline, CDR1 is MDHEN and CDR2 SYDVKM. There are 15 residues in the CDR3. Trimming cost V 1 base and J 6 bases; bases outside gene matches: 6. The CDR3 protein is CASSLLVGGVQPQHF. In DNA form, the CDR3 reads TGTGCCAGCAGTTTATTAGTAGGGGGCGTTCAGCCCCAGCATTTT.

CDR3 amino acids: CASSPRGVEVRRFF. The DNA of the CDR3 is TGTGCCAGCAGCCCCCGGGGGGTCGAGGTACGTAGGTTCTTC. The chain uses TRBV9 and TRBJ2-1; 7 positions match TRBD2. The CDR3 has 14 residues. With V trimmed by 4 bases and J by 15 bases, 16 bases remained unmatched. Looked up from germline, CDR1 is SGDLS and CDR2 is YYNGEE. Full variable domain (outside the CDR3, taken from reference TRBV9 and TRBJ2-1): DSGVTQTPKHLITATGQRVTLRCSPRSGDLSVYWYQQSLDQGLQFLIQYYNGEERAKGNILERFSAQQFPDLHSELNLSSLELGDSALYFCASSPRGVEVRRFFGPGTRLTVL.

V usage is TRBV7-9 and J usage is TRBJ2-3, with a possible D match to TRBD2 (5 bases). Per the germline V gene, CDR1 is SEHNR and CDR2 is FQNEAQ (reference sequence). CDR3 length: 15 amino acids. Trimming removed 5 bases at V and 6 bases at J, with 18 bases between. In DNA form, the CDR3 reads TGTGCCAGCAGCCCGCATCTGGGAGCTTTGGATACGCAGTATTTT. Translated, it gives CASSPHLGALDTQYF.

For the CDR3, the DNA is TGTGCCAGCAGGGGTACAATAAACGCCGTAAGTGGTGCTTTCTTT. Its translation is CASRGTINAVSGAFF. This chain links TRBV7-8 with TRBJ1-1, with D uncertain. Trimming took off 6 bases at V and 11 bases at J, with 25 bases between the two ends. This CDR3 is 15 amino acids long. Germline V gene sequence: CDR1 SGHVS, CDR2 FQNEAQ.

The rearrangement joins TRBV28 to TRBJ2-5; the D is unclear. V lost 2 bases, J lost 1 base, and 8 bases lay in between. The CDR3 covers 14 residues. Germline V gives CDR1 MDHEN, CDR2 SYDVKM. The CDR3 nucleotides are TGTGCCAGCAGTTTAGTCAGGCGCCAAGAGACCCAGTACTTC. Its translation is CASSLVRRQETQYF.

This clone has a single count. The genes are TRBV6-5 and TRBJ2-7, with TRBD2 matching over 11 bases. V shed 8 bases, J shed 3 bases, and the junction held 0 bases outside the gene matches. CDR1 and CDR2 from the germline V gene are MNHEY and SVGAGI. CDR3 length equals 12 residues. The CDR3 is CASGTSGYEQYF. For the CDR3, the DNA is TGTGCCAGCGGGACTAGCGGCTACGAGCAGTACTTC.

Concerning this clone itself: Additional DNA sequences in this sample encode the identical CDR3. V usage is TRBV19 and J usage is TRBJ1-2, with 7 bases aligning to TRBD1. Germline assignment: CDR1 LNHDA and CDR2 SQIVND (reference sequence). The CDR3 length is 15 residues. Germline trimming cut 2 bases from V and 4 bases from J; bases unmatched to any gene: 7. The CDR3 spells CASSISTGAGYGYTF. The CDR3, as DNA: TGTGCCAGTAGTATAAGCACAGGGGCCGGCTATGGCTACACCTTC. Full variable domain (missing parts from reference TRBV19 and TRBJ1-2): DGGITQSPKYLFRKEGQNVTLSCEQNLNHDAMYWYRQDPGQGLRLIYYSQIVNDFQKGDIAEGYSVSREKKESFPLTVTSAQKNPTAFYLCASSISTGAGYGYTFGSGTRLTVV.

The rearrangement links TRBV7-6 to TRBJ2-5; TRBD2 matches at 8 bases. The V gene's germline CDR1 is SGHVS and CDR2 FNYEAQ. The CDR3 covers 15 residues. J gave up 5 bases and V 1 base, and 6 bases lay outside the gene matches. The CDR3 loop is CASSLEAGVGETQYF. The CDR3 region has the DNA TGTGCCAGCAGCTTAGAAGCGGGAGTGGGGGAGACCCAGTACTTC.

The chain couples TRBV2 to TRBJ2-1; D perhaps matches TRBD2 (7 bases). V gave up 3 bases and J gave up 5 bases, with 11 bases separating them. This CDR3 contains 14 residues. CDR1 and CDR2 (germline): SNHLY, FYNNEI. In DNA, the CDR3 is TGTGCCAGCAGTGAGGGGCGGGGGCACAATGAGCAGTTCTTC. The encoded protein is CASSEGRGHNEQFF.

V gene TRBV6-1 combines with J gene TRBJ1-5, with D maybe TRBD1 (6 bases). V was cut by 7 bases and J by 0 bases, with 13 bases left in between. This CDR3 spans 15 amino acids. CDR1 and CDR2 (germline): MNHNS, SASEGT. In DNA form, the CDR3 reads TGTGCCAGCATTAAGACAGGACATAGCAATCAGCCCCAGCATTTT. This gives the protein CASIKTGHSNQPQHF.

The gene calls are TRBV9 and TRBJ1-1; 8 bases align to TRBD1. The CDR3 is 14 residues long. The germline CDR1 and CDR2 sequences are SGDLS and YYNGEE. The V and J ends lost 0 bases and 6 bases, in that order; junction bases with no gene match: 4. Here the CDR3 DNA reads TGTGCCAGCAGCGTAGCGGCAGGGGGCTCTGAAGCTTTCTTT. It yields the protein CASSVAAGGSEAFF.